This is a list of T cell receptor beta chains from one sample in a study of cytomegalovirus exposure and HLA in healthy donors. The repertoire was sequenced with immunoSEQ multiplex PCR; TCRdb's copy has only in-frame clones and lacks some. The table shows under 80,000 clones, with about 77% occurring only once. Material for sequencing was PBMCs. The source is a woman in her twenties or thirties in good health and CMV-seronegative. Both conserved end residues are part of each CDR3. A D gene is named only where the DNA matches it firmly. The size of a clone is reported for some rows only, either as once, few or many, or as a class for expanded clones.

CDR3 protein: CASSPRSSYNSPLHF
CDR3 DNA: TGTGCCAGCTCACCACGGAGCTCCTATAATTCACCCCTCCACTTT
clone size: NA
V gene: TRBV18
J gene: TRBJ1-6
D gene: NA

CDR3 protein: CASSSRTGAGTEAFF
CDR3 DNA: TGTGCCAGCAGTTCCCGGACAGGGGCTGGCACTGAAGCTTTCTTT
clone size: NA
V gene: TRBV28
J gene: TRBJ1-1
D gene: TRBD1

CDR3 protein: CASMGAGTTNTGELFF
CDR3 DNA: TGTGCCAGCATGGGGGCCGGGACTACGAACACCGGGGAGCTGTTTTTT
clone size: NA
V gene: TRBV2
J gene: TRBJ2-2
D gene: NA

CDR3 protein: CASRLSQGYGYTF
CDR3 DNA: TGTGCCAGCAGACTCAGTCAGGGATATGGCTACACCTTC
clone size: NA
V gene: TRBV27
J gene: TRBJ1-2
D gene: NA

CDR3 protein: CASSYLVGEGNEQFF
CDR3 DNA: TGTGCCAGCAGCTATCTAGTGGGAGAAGGCAATGAGCAGTTCTTC
clone size: NA
V gene: TRBV6-5
J gene: TRBJ2-1
D gene: NA

CDR3 protein: CASSGTGGYGDTQYF
CDR3 DNA: TGTGCCAGCAGCGGAACAGGGGGGTACGGAGATACGCAGTATTTT
clone size: NA
V gene: TRBV9
J gene: TRBJ2-3
D gene: TRBD1

CDR3 protein: CASSQDRIYEQYF
CDR3 DNA: TGTGCCAGCAGCCAGGACAGGATCTACGAGCAGTACTTC
clone size: NA
V gene: TRBV7-2
J gene: TRBJ2-7
D gene: TRBD1

CDR3 protein: CASSSKLSVQTGTGPWGEQYF
CDR3 DNA: TGTGCCAGCAGTTCCAAACTATCCGTACAAACCGGGACAGGTCCGTGGGGAGAGCAGTACTTC
clone size: NA
V gene: TRBV28
J gene: TRBJ2-7
D gene: TRBD1

CDR3 protein: CASSPWGTGPETQYF
CDR3 DNA: TGTGCCAGCTCTCCTTGGGGGACAGGACCAGAGACCCAGTACTTC
clone size: NA
V gene: TRBV18
J gene: TRBJ2-5
D gene: TRBD1

CDR3 protein: CAWGQGTDTQYF
CDR3 DNA: TGTGCCTGGGGACAGGGCACAGATACGCAGTATTTT
clone size: NA
V gene: TRBV30
J gene: TRBJ2-3
D gene: TRBD1

CDR3 protein: CASSLSAGRTQYF
CDR3 DNA: TGTGCCAGCAGTTTATCGGCTGGCAGGACGCAGTATTTT
clone size: once
V gene: TRBV28
J gene: TRBJ2-3
D gene: NA

CDR3 protein: CASSGDRVAGYTF
CDR3 DNA: TGTGCCAGCAGTGGGGACAGGGTGGCTGGCTACACCTTC
clone size: NA
V gene: TRBV2
J gene: TRBJ1-2
D gene: TRBD1

CDR3 protein: CSVNPQGDTEAFF
CDR3 DNA: TGCAGCGTAAACCCACAGGGTGACACTGAAGCTTTCTTT
clone size: NA
V gene: TRBV29-1
J gene: TRBJ1-1
D gene: NA